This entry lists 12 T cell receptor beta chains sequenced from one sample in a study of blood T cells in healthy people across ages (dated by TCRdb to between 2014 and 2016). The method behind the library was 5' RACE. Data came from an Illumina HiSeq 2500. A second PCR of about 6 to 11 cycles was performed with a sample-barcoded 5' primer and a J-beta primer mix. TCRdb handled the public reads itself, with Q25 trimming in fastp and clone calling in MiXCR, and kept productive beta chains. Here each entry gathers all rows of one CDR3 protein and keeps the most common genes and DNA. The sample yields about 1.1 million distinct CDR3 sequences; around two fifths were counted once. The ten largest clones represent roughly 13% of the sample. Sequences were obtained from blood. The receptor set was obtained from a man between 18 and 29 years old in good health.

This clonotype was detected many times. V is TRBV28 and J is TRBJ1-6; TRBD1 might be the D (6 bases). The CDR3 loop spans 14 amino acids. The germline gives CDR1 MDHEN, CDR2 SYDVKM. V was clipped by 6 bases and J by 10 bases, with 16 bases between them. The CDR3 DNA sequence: TGTGCCAGCAGACAGGGACAAATAGGGTCACCCCTCCACTTT. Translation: CASRQGQIGSPLHF.

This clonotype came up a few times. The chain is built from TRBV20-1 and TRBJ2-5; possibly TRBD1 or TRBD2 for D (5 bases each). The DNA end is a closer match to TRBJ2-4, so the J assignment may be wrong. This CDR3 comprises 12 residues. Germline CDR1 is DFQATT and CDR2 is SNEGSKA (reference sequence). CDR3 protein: CSARAGQNIQYF. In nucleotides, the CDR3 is TGCAGTGCTAGAGCGGGGCAAAACATTCAGTACTTC.

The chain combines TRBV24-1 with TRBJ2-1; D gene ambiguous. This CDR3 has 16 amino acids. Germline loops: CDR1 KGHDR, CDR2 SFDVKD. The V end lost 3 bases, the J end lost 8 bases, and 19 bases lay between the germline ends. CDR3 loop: CATSDEAGDSQYEQFF. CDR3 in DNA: TGTGCCACCAGTGATGAGGCAGGCGACTCACAATATGAGCAGTTCTTC.

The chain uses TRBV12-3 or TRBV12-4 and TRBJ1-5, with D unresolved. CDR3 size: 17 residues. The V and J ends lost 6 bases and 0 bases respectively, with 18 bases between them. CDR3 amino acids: CASSLGPESYSNQPQHF. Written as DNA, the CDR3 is TGTGCCAGCAGCCTCGGCCCAGAGAGTTATAGCAATCAGCCCCAGCATTTT.

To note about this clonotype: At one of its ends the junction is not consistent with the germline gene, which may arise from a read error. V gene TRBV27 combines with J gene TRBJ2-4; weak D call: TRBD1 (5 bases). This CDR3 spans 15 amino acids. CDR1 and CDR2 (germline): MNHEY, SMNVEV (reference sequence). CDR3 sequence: CASSLSKTAENTQYF. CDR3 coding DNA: TGTGCCAGCAGTTTATCGAAGACAGCCGAAAACACTCAGTACTTC.

CDR3 residues: CASSARDRFVYTF. The CDR3 bases are TGTGCCAGCAGCGCCCGGGACAGGTTCGTCTACACCTTC. This sequence joins TRBV9 and TRBJ1-2, with TRBD1 matching over 8 bases. The CDR3 runs 13 residues. V shed 3 bases, J shed 10 bases, and the junction held 8 bases outside the gene matches. Germline V lookup: CDR1 SGDLS, CDR2 YYNGEE.

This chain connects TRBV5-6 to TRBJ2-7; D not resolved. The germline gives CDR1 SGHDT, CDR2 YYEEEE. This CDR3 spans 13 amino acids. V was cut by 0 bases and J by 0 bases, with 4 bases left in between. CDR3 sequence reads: CASSLERSYEQYF. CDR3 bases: TGTGCCAGCAGCTTGGAACGCTCCTACGAGCAGTACTTC.

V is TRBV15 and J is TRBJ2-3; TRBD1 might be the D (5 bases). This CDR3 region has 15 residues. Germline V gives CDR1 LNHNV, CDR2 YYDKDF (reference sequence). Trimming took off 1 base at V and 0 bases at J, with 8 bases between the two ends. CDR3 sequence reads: CATSRAGSSTDTQYF. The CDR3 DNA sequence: TGTGCCACCAGCAGAGCAGGGTCCAGCACAGATACGCAGTATTTT.

CDR3 DNA sequence: TGTGCCAGCAGCCAAGATCGGAGTAGTCGGGAGACCCAGTTCTTC. This sequence encodes CASSQDRSSRETQFF. The chain joins TRBV4-2 to TRBJ2-1; tentatively, D is TRBD2 (6 bases). The CDR3 runs 15 residues. The ends were cut back, 0 bases at V and 13 bases at J, with 19 bases in the middle. The germline V gene encodes CDR1 LGHNA and CDR2 YNFKEQ.

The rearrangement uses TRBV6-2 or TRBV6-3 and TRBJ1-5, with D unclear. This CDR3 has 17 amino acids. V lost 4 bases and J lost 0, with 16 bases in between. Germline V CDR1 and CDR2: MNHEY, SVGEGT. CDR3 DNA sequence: TGTGCCAGCAGTTCTTACCTTCGGTGGAATAGCAATCAGCCCCAGCATTTT. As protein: CASSSYLRWNSNQPQHF.

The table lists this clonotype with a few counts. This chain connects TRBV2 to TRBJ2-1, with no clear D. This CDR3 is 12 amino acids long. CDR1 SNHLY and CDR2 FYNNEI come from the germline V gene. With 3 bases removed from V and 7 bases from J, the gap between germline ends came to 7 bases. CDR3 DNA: TGTGCCAGCAGTGATCTGGGGAATGAGCAGTTCTTC. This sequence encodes CASSDLGNEQFF.

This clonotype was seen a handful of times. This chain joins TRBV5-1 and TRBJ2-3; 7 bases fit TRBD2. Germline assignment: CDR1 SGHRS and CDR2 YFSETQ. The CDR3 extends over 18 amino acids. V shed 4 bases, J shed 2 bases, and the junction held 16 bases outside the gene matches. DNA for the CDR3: TGCGCCAGCAGCCTACAACCAAGCGGGGATGGCGCCACAGATACGCAGTATTTT. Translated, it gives CASSLQPSGDGATDTQYF.